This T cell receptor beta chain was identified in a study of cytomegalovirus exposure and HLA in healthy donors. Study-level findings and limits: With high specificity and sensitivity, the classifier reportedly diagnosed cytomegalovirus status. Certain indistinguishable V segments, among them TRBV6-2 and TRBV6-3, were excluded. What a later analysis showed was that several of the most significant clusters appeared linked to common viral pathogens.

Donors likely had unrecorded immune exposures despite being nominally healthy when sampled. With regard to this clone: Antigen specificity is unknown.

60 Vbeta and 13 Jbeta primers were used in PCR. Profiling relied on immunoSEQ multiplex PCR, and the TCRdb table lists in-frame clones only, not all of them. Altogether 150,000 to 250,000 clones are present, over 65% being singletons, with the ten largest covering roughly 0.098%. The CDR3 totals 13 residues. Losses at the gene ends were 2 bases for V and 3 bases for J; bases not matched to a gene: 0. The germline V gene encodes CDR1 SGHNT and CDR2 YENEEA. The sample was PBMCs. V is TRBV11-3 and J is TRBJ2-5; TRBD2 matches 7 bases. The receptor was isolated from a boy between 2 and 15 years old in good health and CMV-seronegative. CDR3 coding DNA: TGTGCCAGCAGCTTACGGGGGGAAGAGACCCAGTACTTC. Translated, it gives CASSLRGEETQYF.